This T cell receptor (beta chain) appears in the sequencing data of a study of cytomegalovirus exposure and HLA in healthy donors (dated by TCRdb to about 2017). For context, the study as a whole: An earlier analysis of approximately 640 of the donors reported about 250 Gb of sequence data and roughly 100 million unique TCR beta sequences from some 180 million T cells. The number of donors typed differed by locus, with 629-630 for A, B, C, DRB1 and DQB1, 522 for DQA1, 606 for DPA1, and around 430 for DPB1. The study aimed to test whether signatures of past pathogen exposure could be identified by cataloging public T cell receptors. In a later analysis, previously published TCR beta repertoires from several hundred donors were re-analyzed and high-resolution HLA genotyping was added so that TCR occurrence patterns could be studied. About five DR-DQ haplotypes were handled as single units for association and clustering because linkage in the cohort was strong. Across some 400 genotyped donors of the cohort, an average of about 220,000 unique TCR beta nucleotide sequences per donor were sequenced, and roughly 20% of those sequences were non-productive. Donor age, sex, ethnicity and CMV serostatus were compiled together with the repertoire data. To predict cytomegalovirus infection status, the study brought together high-throughput TCR immunosequencing, statistical association of individual TCRs with disease status, and machine learning. The study profiled the T cell repertoires of 666 subjects by immunosequencing and related them to cytomegalovirus serostatus. An early release covering approximately 600 HLA-typed donors comprised about 300 gigabases of sequencing data and approximately 80 million unique TCR sequences. Rather than drawing on any new phenotypic data, the later analysis identified candidate immune exposures from TCR beta sequences and the way those sequences occurred across donors. A later genetic analysis took genome-wide SNP genotypes for about 65% of the roughly 670 donors and used that subset as a discovery cohort. Along with the approximately 650-subject first cohort, a separate validation cohort of some 130 different subjects was used. An earlier analysis of 587 of the donors used high-throughput TCR beta sequencing to judge whether each TCR beta V gene segment behaved as functional or pseudogenic. All discovery cohort repertoires had been generated using a single sequencing platform. Both class I and class II loci were covered by HLA typing, at four-digit resolution. Of the 350 to 450 genotyped donors, approximately 80% were placed in the genetic ancestry cluster associated with self-reported Caucasian donors. General conclusions and limits of the study: A later genetic analysis associated a missense DCLRE1C variant with V-gene and J-gene trimming of TCR beta chains, and an independent cohort replicated the association. It was suggested by the authors that the approach could potentially be generalized to other disease states and immunological phenotypes. Specific HLA alleles were associated with 15,000 to 20,000 TCR beta sequences at a false discovery rate of 0.05 in a later analysis. Presence/absence analyses assumed roughly uniform sequencing depth across donors, an assumption that may not hold. Correlated functional status among segregating V segments might reflect linkage disequilibrium, but an unknown experimental factor could not be ruled out. Compared with equally common non-associated chains, HLA-associated TCR beta chains in a later analysis were more clonally expanded and had lower generation probabilities. Assigning TCR associations to individual alleles was difficult when HLA alleles, especially DR and DQ, strongly co-occurred. While some public TCRs were present in many individuals, most TCR sequences turned up only very rarely across donors. Broadly in line with IMGT annotations, most TCR beta V segments showed up in productive rearrangements about 87% or about 30% of the time in an earlier analysis of 587 of the donors. The classifier was reported to diagnose cytomegalovirus status with high specificity and sensitivity in both the original cohort and the validation cohort. The 87-base-pair reads could not distinguish some IMGT-functional V segments, including TRBV6-2 and TRBV6-3, so those segments were excluded. In this cohort, only TCR beta chains were sequenced, and detectable features were limited by the absence of alpha or paired-chain data. A cluster of highly shared sequence variants was judged likely to be a technical artifact of the sequencing pipeline. A later analysis found that TCR association rates varied across HLA loci, with DRB1 alleles showing the most associated TCRs and HLA-C alleles the fewest. A later analysis reported that several top co-occurrence clusters appeared linked to parvovirus B19, influenza, CMV and Epstein-Barr virus. Roughly 15 rarely observed V segments, including chromosome 9 orphons, were excluded from the earlier analysis of some 590 of the donors because counts were too low. In vitro tests confirmed that a few of the cytomegalovirus-associated TCR beta chains recognize cytomegalovirus antigens. A total of about 180 TCR beta chains were listed by the study as associated with cytomegalovirus. According to a later genetic analysis, donors in an Asian-associated ancestry cluster had fewer N-insertions in productive TCRs than the approximately 710-donor mean. A further reported finding was that TCR beta sequences accurately predicted the HLA-A and HLA-B alleles for most subjects in the first cohort. Because HLA typing was unavailable for some donors at each locus, only the typed subset was used in association tests. Most CMV-associated TCR beta chains appeared to be HLA-restricted in a later analysis, and the HLA associations seemed to be driven largely by CMV exposure. The only immune exposure information available for the cohort was CMV serostatus.

For this clone: Its antigen remains undetermined. Qualities for individual bases were not recorded, and no much larger clone is one base off.

For CDR1 and CDR2, the germline V gene (reference sequence) lists SGHAT and FQDESV. The CDR3 measures 17 amino acids from cysteine to phenylalanine. The kept DNA is CDR3 alone, 51 bases in frame from the first base. Unmatched junction bases come to 5, with V trimmed by 2 bases and J by 3 bases. The cohort comprised 550 to 700 healthy bone marrow donors. All cohort members were sampled while nominally healthy, although unrecorded immune exposures were likely present. The donor tested CMV seronegative and was one of the 352 seronegative cohort members. Every donor gave a peripheral blood sample, and the peripheral blood mononuclear cells from that sample were used for TCR beta sequencing. The Qiagen DNeasy Blood Extraction Kit was used to extract genomic DNA from the blood cell samples. Library method: the immunoSEQ multiplex PCR assay. For the multiplex PCR, a mixture combining 60 forward primers for TCR Vbeta segments and 13 reverse primers for TCR Jbeta segments was used. A multiplex PCR assay on genomic DNA amplified the CDR3 region of rearranged TCR beta genes. The Illumina HiSeq System was used to sequence the amplified TCR beta libraries as 87-base-pair reads. Turning to the authors' computational methods: In a later analysis, tens of millions of unique TCR beta chains were counted across the approximately 670 repertoires, and approximately 11 million of these chains were shared by at least two donors. A nearest-neighbor algorithm error-corrected the raw reads and collapsed the reads into unique sequences, merging closely related sequences to remove PCR and sequencing errors. CDR3 sequences were aligned to IMGT reference sequences to assign V, D and J gene segments. For a sequence to be retained, a match of at least six nucleotides was required to both a V gene segment and a J gene segment. Rearrangements were classified as productive when the CDR3 lacked stop codons and remained in frame with V and J, and all other rearrangements were classified as non-productive. Following IMGT convention, CDR3 was defined as the stretch from the second conserved V-encoded cysteine up to the conserved J-encoded phenylalanine. In an earlier analysis of just under 600 of the donors, sequences lacking an unambiguous match to a single V gene segment were excluded. An earlier analysis of some 610 of the donors called V segments functional above 56.7% productive rearrangements and segregating when the between-donor standard deviation exceeded 5%. A statistical classification framework was developed to diagnose cytomegalovirus status using the catalog of TCR beta chain sequences. V and J gene assignment, in a later analysis, came from comparing TCR nucleotide sequences with IMGT/GENE-DB human TR gene sequences. Using the TCRdist pipeline, a later analysis assigned CDR3 sequences along with most-parsimonious VDJ recombination scenarios. In a later analysis, every TCR beta chain was defined by the combination of its CDR3 amino acid sequence and its V-gene family, and reads without a unique V-gene family were dropped. To address suspected cross-contamination and a sequencing artifact, a later analysis removed some 620 highly shared, low-generation-probability nucleotide sequences. In a later analysis, a clonal expansion index for each public chain was calculated from normalized within-repertoire ranks of inferred template counts. A later analysis computed generation probabilities with a VDJ recombination model fitted to out-of-frame rearrangements, and checked the results against IGoR. A later analysis scored TCR-TCR, TCR-HLA and TCR-CMV co-occurrence with hypergeometric tests, applying a repertoire-size bias correction to TCR pairs. A later analysis estimated false discovery rates by permuting HLA or CMV assignments 20 times. In a later analysis, co-occurring TCRs were grouped with DBSCAN, and TCRdist sequence similarity was added when clustering was performed within HLA-allele-positive subsets. For co-occurrence clustering, repertoires with fewer than 30,000 or more than 120,000 public chains were excluded, along with about five repertoires with anomalous nucleotide sharing. TCRdb re-hosts the immuneACCESS table, in-frame sequences only. Its copies lack some clones; in the studies checked, an unresolved V gene accounts for under half of them, and the cause for the rest is not known. That table supplies the V and J calls and clone size; D and trimming were determined from the DNA. The sample table holds around 210,000 clones, of which approximately 81% were seen once. The ten largest clones add up to approximately 0.24% of the sample.

Source material: PBMCs. This TCR was sampled from a girl under 10 years old in good health and CMV-seronegative. Rearrangement joined TRBV11-1 to TRBJ2-1, with 12 bases in between that match TRBD2. The DNA reads TGTGCCAGCAGCTTAAGGACTAGCGGGATTTTCTACAATGAGCAGTTCTTC. Translated, it gives CASSLRTSGIFYNEQFF.